The rows below give T cell receptor beta chains drawn from one sample of a study of control samples from healthy donors and cancer patients. Repertoires were generated with immunoSEQ multiplex PCR, while TCRdb's copy carries only in-frame clones and drops some. The sample lists about 71,000 clones; about nine tenths were seen once. The sequenced sample was PBMCs. These TCRs come from a man between 60 and 75 years old with lung cancer. The CDR3 runs from the conserved cysteine through the conserved F or W. The order of the fields is D gene, clone size, J gene, V gene, CDR3 protein, CDR3 DNA. D genes are given only for firm matches. Clone size is given for some rows only: seen once, a few or many times, or a class if the clone is expanded.

-,-,TRBJ1-2,TRBV11-3,CASSLDRYGYTF,TGTGCCAGCAGCTTAGACCGCTATGGCTACACCTTC
TRBD1,-,TRBJ2-7,TRBV12-5,CASGLIKDGTVTTYEQYF,TGTGCTAGTGGTTTGATCAAAGACGGGACAGTGACTACCTACGAGCAGTACTTC
-,-,TRBJ1-2,TRBV6-6,CASSYSEQRPIGYTF,TGTGCCAGCAGTTATTCGGAACAGAGACCTATAGGCTACACCTTC
-,-,TRBJ2-7,TRBV7-2,CASVGSSYEQYF,TGTGCCAGCGTGGGCAGCTCCTACGAGCAGTACTTC
-,once,TRBJ2-1,TRBV5-1,CASSLRDSSYNEQFF,TGCGCCAGCAGCTTACGGGACTCCTCCTACAATGAGCAGTTCTTC
-,-,TRBJ1-1,TRBV7-2,CASSSYGVNTEAFF,TGTGCCAGCAGCTCCTACGGGGTGAACACTGAAGCTTTCTTT
-,-,TRBJ1-1,TRBV5-8,CASSLWEGHVDTEAFF,TGTGCCAGCAGCTTGTGGGAGGGGCACGTAGACACTGAAGCTTTCTTT
-,-,TRBJ2-1,TRBV7-2,CASSFRVRSNEQFF,TGTGCCAGCAGCTTCCGGGTCCGCTCCAATGAGCAGTTCTTC
TRBD1,-,TRBJ1-5,TRBV6-1,CASSEGGDRGHYQPQHF,TGTGCCAGCAGTGAAGGTGGAGACAGGGGGCATTATCAGCCCCAGCATTTT
-,-,TRBJ1-1,TRBV30,CAWRDQGYTEAFF,TGTGCCTGGAGGGACCAGGGGTACACTGAAGCTTTCTTT
-,-,TRBJ2-5,TRBV5-4,CASSVSPTGDQETQYF,TGTGCCAGCAGCGTATCCCCGACAGGCGACCAAGAGACCCAGTACTTC
-,-,TRBJ2-5,TRBV5-1,CASSSQETQYF,TGCGCCAGCAGCTCCCAAGAGACCCAGTACTTC
-,-,TRBJ1-5,TRBV6-2/TRBV6-3,CASSSDGTAPNQPQHF,TGTGCCAGCAGCAGCGACGGGACGGCTCCCAATCAGCCCCAGCATTTT
-,-,TRBJ1-2,TRBV3-1/TRBV3-2,CASSQGGTKNYGYTF,TGTGCCAGCAGCCAAGGGGGCACTAAGAACTATGGCTACACCTTC
-,-,TRBJ2-1,TRBV6-5,CASSLRASNNEQFF,TGTGCCAGCAGCCTAAGGGCCAGCAACAATGAGCAGTTCTTC
TRBD1,-,TRBJ2-7,TRBV5-1,CASRGQGKDEQYF,TGCGCCAGCAGAGGACAGGGGAAAGACGAGCAGTACTTC
-,-,TRBJ1-1,TRBV18,CASSRKDGNTEAFF,TGTGCCAGCTCACGGAAGGACGGGAACACTGAAGCTTTCTTT
TRBD1,-,TRBJ1-3,TRBV7-7,CASSSSDRVGNTIYF,TGTGCCAGCAGCTCGTCGGACAGGGTCGGAAACACCATATATTTT
-,-,TRBJ2-7,TRBV11-2,CASSPLGYEQYF,TGTGCCAGCAGCCCCTTAGGGTACGAGCAGTACTTC